This T cell receptor beta chain was identified in a study of blood T cell repertoires in COVID-19. The overall study: There were acute and convalescent COVID-19 samples, and they came from the United States, Italy and Spain. Sample material is recorded as cDNA or gDNA derived from T cells, B-cell-depleted T cells, or PBMCs.

The CDR3 has 16 residues. The V end lost 2 bases, the J end lost 3 bases, and 15 bases lay between the germline ends. The germline V gene encodes CDR1 SGHRS and CDR2 YFSETQ. This clone appeared a single time. Per the original methods: The assay estimated nucleated cells by amplifying reference gene primers. The protocol was immunoSEQ multiplex PCR, while the TCRdb copy is restricted to in-frame clones and leaves out a portion. V and J calls and clone size are those listed in that table; D and trimming were worked out from the DNA. This sample carries about 500,000 clones, 89% of them seen once, and the ten largest clones take roughly 0.92%.

The sequence was obtained from a man between 18 and 29 years old with COVID-19, enrolled during active disease. Specimen: peripheral blood. This chain uses TRBV5-1 with TRBJ2-1; perhaps TRBD2 as D (5 bases). The CDR3: CASSFWALRDYNEQFF. CDR3 coding DNA: TGCGCCAGCAGCTTCTGGGCCCTCCGGGACTACAATGAGCAGTTCTTC.